Presented here are 25 T cell receptor beta chains from one specimen sequenced in a study of blood T cells in healthy people across ages. Together with a sample-barcoded 5' primer, a J-beta primer mix was included in a second PCR lasting 7 to 11 cycles. TCRdb ran MiXCR on the 5' RACE reads and lists one entry per CDR3 protein. The repertoire holds around 1.7 million distinct CDR3 sequences, with roughly 27% as singletons. The specimen was blood. Receptors originate from a woman aged 25 to 39 in good health.

This clonotype was picked up many times. The genes are TRBV28 and TRBJ2-1; TRBD1 matches 9 bases. Germline assignment: CDR1 MDHEN and CDR2 SYDVKM. J gave up 10 bases and V 7 bases, and 11 bases lay outside the gene matches. The CDR3 has 14 residues. The CDR3 coding sequence is TGTGCCAGCACAAGGGACAGGGAGGGAGTAGAGCAGTTCTTC. It is translated as CASTRDREGVEQFF.

This clonotype has a handful of counts. This rearrangement joins TRBV12-3 or TRBV12-4 to TRBJ2-3, with 7 bases aligning to TRBD1. After removal of 6 bases from V and 6 bases from J, the junction contained 12 bases not matched to a gene. This CDR3 has 15 amino acids. The CDR3 DNA is TGTGCCAGCAGGGACAGGAGACAATTACTTGATACGCAGTATTTT. It encodes CASRDRRQLLDTQYF.

The chain has TRBV6-2 or TRBV6-3 and TRBJ2-5, with a possible D match to TRBD1 (6 bases). The J call may be mistaken, given a closer DNA end match to TRBJ2-7. The germline gives CDR1 MNHEY, CDR2 SVGEGT. CDR3 length: 13 amino acids. The CDR3 sequence: CASSYFQGYEQYF. CDR3 DNA sequence: TGTGCCAGCAGTTACTTCCAGGGGTACGAGCAGTACTTC.

This clonotype was observed a few times. This sequence joins TRBV19 and TRBJ2-7, with D perhaps TRBD2 (5 bases). CDR3 length: 14 amino acids. CDR1 and CDR2 from the germline V gene are LNHDA and SQIVND (reference sequence). V lost 7 bases and J lost 4, with 17 bases in between. This CDR3 reads CASTAAVGVYEQYF. The CDR3 nucleotides read TGTGCCAGTACCGCGGCTGTGGGAGTTTACGAGCAGTACTTC.

This clonotype was detected many times. The rearrangement links TRBV7-2 to TRBJ2-7; TRBD2 aligns across 13 bases. The CDR3 sequence is 15 residues long. V dropped 3 bases and J dropped 2; count of bases not matched to a gene: 1. Germline V gene lookup returns CDR1 SGHTA and CDR2 FQGNSA. The CDR3 sequence is CASSFGLAGAYEQYF. CDR3 coding DNA: TGTGCCAGCAGCTTCGGACTAGCGGGGGCCTACGAGCAGTACTTC.

Concerning this clonotype: A read error may account for a junction end that differs from germline. This rearrangement joins TRBV12-5 to TRBJ2-2, with 7 bases that match TRBD1. This CDR3 is built from 15 residues. Per the germline V gene, CDR1 is LGHNT and CDR2 is FRNRAP. The CDR3 loop reads CASGLVQGNTGEPFF. CDR3 nucleotide sequence: TGTGCTAGTGGTTTGGTACAGGGGAACACCGGGGAGCCGTTTTTT.

This clonotype was counted at least ten times. V gene TRBV20-1 combines with J gene TRBJ1-2; D uncertain. Germline CDR1 reads DFQATT; CDR2 reads SNEGSKA (reference sequence). This CDR3 has 13 amino acids. V lost 3 bases to trimming and J lost 4 bases, with 12 bases between them. This CDR3 reads CSASARGGYGYTF. CDR3 nucleotide sequence: TGCAGTGCTAGTGCCCGAGGAGGCTATGGCTACACCTTC.

The table lists this clonotype with a few counts. The CDR3 region is CASSPDYLDTQYF. For the CDR3, the DNA is TGTGCCAGCAGCCCCGACTACCTAGATACGCAGTATTTT. The chain links TRBV7-2 to TRBJ2-3, with D possibly TRBD2 on 5 matching bases. This CDR3 is 13 amino acids long. The germline V and J ends were trimmed by 5 bases and 5 bases, with 11 bases remaining between them. Germline assignment: CDR1 SGHTA and CDR2 FQGNSA.

The V and J genes are TRBV12-3 or TRBV12-4 and TRBJ2-1; D is unresolved. Judging by the DNA end, TRBJ2-7 fits better; the J call may be wrong. The CDR3 runs to 14 residues. CDR3 sequence reads: CASSFRAHYNEQYF. In DNA, the CDR3 is TGTGCCAGCAGTTTTCGGGCCCACTACAATGAGCAGTACTTC.

This sequence joins TRBV6-6 and TRBJ2-3, with 7 bases aligning to TRBD2. CDR3 length: 16 residues. Germline lookup yields CDR1 MNHNY and CDR2 SVGAGI (reference sequence). The V gene end was trimmed by 3 bases and the J gene end by 0 bases; junction bases not matched to a gene: 6. The CDR3 bases are TGTGCCAGCAGTTATGAGGCGGGGGAAAGCACAGATACGCAGTATTTT. This gives the protein CASSYEAGESTDTQYF.

In its sample, this clonotype was seen a few times. The chain joins TRBV5-1 to TRBJ2-7; D gene unclear. Germline assignment: CDR1 SGHRS and CDR2 YFSETQ. Trimming pared 7 bases from V and 5 bases from J, leaving 10 bases between. The CDR3 extends over 11 amino acids. CDR3 region: CASASADEQYF. The CDR3 DNA is TGCGCCAGCGCAAGTGCCGACGAGCAGTACTTC.

CDR3 DNA: TGCAGTATTGCAATGTGGGGGACCGAATCTCACTGCACCTTC. Amino acid sequence: CSIAMWGTESHCTF. This chain links TRBV29-1 with TRBJ1-2, with D possibly TRBD1 on 5 matching bases. CDR3 length: 14 residues. Germline V gene sequence: CDR1 SQVTM, CDR2 ANQGSEA.

This clonotype has only a few counts. The chain has TRBV24-1 and TRBJ2-5; 8 nucleotides line up with TRBD1. The ends lost 3 bases at V and 5 bases at J; junction bases unmatched: 4. Germline lookup yields CDR1 KGHDR and CDR2 SFDVKD. The length of the CDR3 is 14 residues. The CDR3: CATSDPWTGETQYF. The CDR3 nucleotides read TGTGCCACCAGTGATCCCTGGACAGGGGAGACCCAGTACTTC.

The rearrangement links TRBV2 to TRBJ2-7, with 10 bases fitting TRBD1. Germline CDR1 SNHLY, CDR2 FYNNEI. The V segment lost 6 bases and the J segment 4 bases; nucleotides outside the gene matches: 6. This CDR3 spans 14 amino acids. CDR3 region: CASRFRDRGYEQYF. For the CDR3, the DNA is TGTGCCAGCAGATTCCGGGACAGGGGATACGAGCAGTACTTC.

This chain connects TRBV24-1 to TRBJ1-5; D unresolved. CDR1 KGHDR and CDR2 SFDVKD come from the germline V gene. This CDR3 is built from 12 residues. Trimming took off 5 bases at V and 5 bases at J, with 6 bases between the two ends. The CDR3 loop reads CATSAEDQPQHF. The CDR3 DNA is TGTGCCACCAGTGCCGAGGATCAGCCCCAGCATTTT.

This clonotype was detected a few times. The V gene is TRBV12-3 or TRBV12-4, the J gene TRBJ2-5, with D perhaps assigned TRBD1 or TRBD2 (6 bases each). The J call is in doubt because the DNA end fits TRBJ2-7 better. CDR3 length: 13 residues. As DNA, the CDR3 is TGTGCCAGCAGTTGGGGGGCAGGGGTCGAGCAGTACTTC. It yields the protein CASSWGAGVEQYF.

The genes are TRBV5-1 and TRBJ1-5, with 7 bases that match TRBD1. CDR1 is SGHRS and CDR2 is YFSETQ in the germline V gene. J gave up 5 bases and V 4 bases, and 6 bases lay outside the gene matches. This CDR3 has 14 residues. In DNA, the CDR3 is TGCGCCAGCAGCCAGGGGGGGAGGGATCAGCCCCAGCATTTT. Its translation is CASSQGGRDQPQHF. Full variable domain (remainder filled in from reference TRBV5-1 and TRBJ1-5): KAGVTQTPRYLIKTRGQQVTLSCSPISGHRSVSWYQQTPGQGLQFLFEYFSETQRNKGNFPGRFSGRQFSNSRSEMNVSTLELGDSALYLCASSQGGRDQPQHFGDGTRLSIL.

To note about this clonotype: This may arise from a read error, as a much more abundant clone is one base away. The genes are TRBV24-1 and TRBJ2-1, with D perhaps assigned TRBD1 or TRBD2 (5 bases each). The DNA end favors TRBJ2-7, so the J call may be wrong. CDR3 length: 15 residues. The germline V gene encodes CDR1 KGHDR and CDR2 SFDVKD. CDR3 sequence: CATGGTPGVYNEQYF. The DNA for the CDR3 is TGTGCCACCGGTGGGACCCCCGGGGTTTACAATGAGCAGTACTTC.

This clonotype came up once. A much larger clone differs from this one at a single base, so this may be a read error. A read error is likely, as this CDR3 ends without the conserved phenylalanine or tryptophan. The chain employs TRBV6-6 and TRBJ2-5; no reliable D call. The V gene lost 7 bases and the J gene lost 0 bases, with 9 bases spanning the gap. The CDR3 runs to 13 residues. Germline assignment: CDR1 MNHNY and CDR2 SVGAGI (reference sequence). Here the CDR3 DNA reads TGTGCCAGCAAACAGCCGTACCAAGAGACCCAGTACTGC. This gives the protein CASKQPYQETQYC.

The chain joins TRBV30 to TRBJ2-5; D not certain. Germline V gene lookup returns CDR1 GTSNPN and CDR2 SVGIG (reference sequence). This CDR3 contains 12 residues. Trimming cost V 1 base and J 0 bases, with 3 bases left between them. This chain's CDR3 is CAWSGDQETQYF. Written as DNA, the CDR3 is TGTGCCTGGAGTGGGGACCAAGAGACCCAGTACTTC.

The rearrangement uses TRBV6-4 and TRBJ2-4, with 8 bases that match TRBD2. V shed 5 bases, J shed 8 bases, and the junction held 8 bases outside the gene matches. This CDR3 has 14 amino acids. Per the germline V gene, CDR1 is MRHNA and CDR2 is SNTAGT. CDR3 protein: CASSPGLGEYIQYF. The DNA of the CDR3 is TGTGCCAGCAGTCCGGGACTAGGAGAATACATTCAGTACTTC.

In its sample, this clonotype was seen many times. This chain joins TRBV7-6 and TRBJ2-1, with 8 bases aligning to TRBD2. Germline CDR1 and CDR2: SGHVS and FNYEAQ. The trim removed 2 bases at V and 8 bases at J, leaving 14 bases unmatched. The CDR3 length is 17 residues. The CDR3 DNA follows: TGTGCCAGCAGCTTAAAGCCCGGGCTAGCGGGCGGGGATGAGCAGTTCTTC. The encoded protein is CASSLKPGLAGGDEQFF.

The genes are TRBV7-2 and TRBJ1-5, with no clear D. From germline, CDR1 is SGHTA and CDR2 FQGNSA. The germline V and J ends were trimmed by 3 bases and 2 bases, with 8 bases remaining between them. The CDR3 is 14 amino acids. CDR3: CASSFTQGNQPQHF. Here the CDR3 DNA reads TGTGCCAGCAGCTTTACCCAGGGCAATCAGCCCCAGCATTTT.

The J gene is TRBJ1-2, the V gene TRBV6-6, with D perhaps matching TRBD1 (5 bases). The length of the CDR3 is 14 residues. Germline V CDR1 and CDR2: MNHNY, SVGAGI (reference sequence). V was shortened by 6 bases and J by 8 bases, with 19 bases between the two germline ends. The CDR3: CASSSRDSYLGYTF. The CDR3 DNA sequence: TGTGCCAGCAGCTCCCGGGACTCTTACCTCGGCTACACCTTC.

Concerning this clonotype itself: A much larger clone differs from this one at a single base, so this may be a read error. V gene TRBV19 combines with J gene TRBJ2-7; D is unresolved. Per the germline V gene, CDR1 is LNHDA and CDR2 is SQIVND (reference sequence). The CDR3 sequence is 13 residues long. The CDR3 here is CARSTANIYEQYF. CDR3 DNA sequence: TGTGCCAGGAGTACCGCGAACATCTACGAGCAGTACTTC.